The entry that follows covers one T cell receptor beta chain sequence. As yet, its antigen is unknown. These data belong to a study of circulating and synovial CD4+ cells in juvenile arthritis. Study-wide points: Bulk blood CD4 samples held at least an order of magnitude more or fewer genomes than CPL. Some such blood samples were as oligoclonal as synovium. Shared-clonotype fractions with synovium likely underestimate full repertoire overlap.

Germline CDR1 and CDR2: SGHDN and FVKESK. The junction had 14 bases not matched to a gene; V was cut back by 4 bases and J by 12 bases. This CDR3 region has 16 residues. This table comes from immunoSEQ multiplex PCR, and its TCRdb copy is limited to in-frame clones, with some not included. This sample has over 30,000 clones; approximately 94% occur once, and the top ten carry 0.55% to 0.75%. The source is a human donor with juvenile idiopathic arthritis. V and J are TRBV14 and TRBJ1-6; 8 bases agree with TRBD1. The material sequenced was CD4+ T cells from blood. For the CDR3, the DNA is TGTGCCAGCAGCCCAACTTCCGGGACAGGCCCGCGACCCCTCCACTTT. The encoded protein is CASSPTSGTGPRPLHF.